Each of the 8 T cell receptor beta chains below was sequenced from the same sample in a study of memory CD4+ T cells and cytomegalovirus serostatus. TCRdb keeps only in-frame clones here, not all; method: immunoSEQ multiplex PCR. The profile covers 48,000 or so clones, with approximately 78% appearing a single time and 0.7% to 0.8% taken by the ten largest. The sort gate was single viable CD3+CD4+CD8-CD45RO+ cells for memory CD4+ T cells. Sequencing was done on a sample of memory CD4+ T cells from blood. Receptors were obtained from an adult in good health and CMV-seronegative.

The rearrangement joins TRBV5-5 to TRBJ1-4; possibly TRBD1 for D (6 bases). Germline values: CDR1 SGHKS, CDR2 YYEKEE (reference sequence). Trimming shortened V by 0 bases and J by 3 bases, and 12 bases separated the two germline ends. The CDR3 extends over 16 amino acids. CDR3 nucleotides: TGTGCCAGCAGCTTGGCCCCAGGGGCTTCTAATGAAAAACTGTTTTTT. Amino acids: CASSLAPGASNEKLFF.

This chain links TRBV7-2 with TRBJ1-3; 7 bases fit TRBD1. V shed 0 bases and J 5 bases; nucleotides not matched to a gene: 4. Germline values: CDR1 SGHTA, CDR2 FQGNSA. The CDR3 runs 15 residues. The CDR3 nucleotides read TGTGCCAGCAGCTTAGCAAGGGGGCAACGAAACACCATATATTTT. This translates into CASSLARGQRNTIYF.

The chain links TRBV29-1 to TRBJ2-6; TRBD1 or TRBD2 may be the D gene (5 bases each). Germline CDR1 reads SQVTM; CDR2 reads ANQGSEA. The CDR3 contains 15 residues. The V and J ends lost 4 bases and 4 bases respectively, with 14 bases between them. The CDR3 region has the DNA TGCAGCGTTGTGTCCCAGGGAGCCGGGGCCAACGTCCTGACTTTC. Its protein product is CSVVSQGAGANVLTF.

The rearrangement links TRBV28 to TRBJ1-1; D gene unclear. The germline CDR1 and CDR2 sequences are MDHEN and SYDVKM. This CDR3 comprises 12 residues. Between the trimmed V and J ends, which lost 3 bases and 7 bases, there was a span of 9 bases. This chain's CDR3 is CASSLVKGEAFF. Here the CDR3 DNA reads TGTGCCAGCAGTTTGGTTAAGGGTGAAGCTTTCTTT. The whole variable domain, filled in from reference TRBV28 and TRBJ1-1, reads DVKVTQSSRYLVKRTGEKVFLECVQDMDHENMFWYRQDPGLGLRLIYFSYDVKMKEKGDIPEGYSVSREKKERFSLILESASTNQTSMYLCASSLVKGEAFFGQGTRLTVV.

For the CDR3, the DNA is TGTGCCAGCAGGGTGGGGGCCGTAGATACGCAGTATTTT. It codes for CASRVGAVDTQYF. The chain uses TRBV4-2 and TRBJ2-3; a weak D match, TRBD1 (6 bases). The CDR3 loop spans 13 amino acids. The V end lost 6 bases, the J end lost 5 bases, and 12 bases lay between the germline ends. CDR1 is LGHNA, CDR2 YNFKEQ, per germline.

The rearrangement uses TRBV19 and TRBJ1-2, with D perhaps TRBD1 (5 bases). CDR3 size: 15 residues. V dropped 4 bases and J dropped 5 bases, with 17 bases sitting between them. Germline V gene lookup returns CDR1 LNHDA and CDR2 SQIVND (reference sequence). The CDR3 bases are TGTGCCAGTAGTAGTGCAGGGTCGAGGGTTTATGGCTACACCTTC. It yields the protein CASSSAGSRVYGYTF. The full variable domain, with the rest looked up from reference TRBV19 and TRBJ1-2, is DGGITQSPKYLFRKEGQNVTLSCEQNLNHDAMYWYRQDPGQGLRLIYYSQIVNDFQKGDIAEGYSVSREKKESFPLTVTSAQKNPTAFYLCASSSAGSRVYGYTFGSGTRLTVV.

The V call is TRBV27, the J call TRBJ2-7; 8 bases match TRBD2. Germline CDR1 and CDR2: MNHEY and SMNVEV (reference sequence). With 5 bases clipped from V and 3 bases from J, the junction kept 9 bases outside the gene matches. This CDR3 is built from 15 residues. The CDR3, as DNA: TGTGCCAGCAGTCCCCCCAGCGGGAGAGGCTACGAGCAGTACTTC. The encoded protein is CASSPPSGRGYEQYF.

The chain links TRBV29-1 to TRBJ2-3; a weak D match, TRBD1 (6 bases). CDR1 is SQVTM and CDR2 is ANQGSEA in the germline V gene. The V end lost 6 bases, the J end lost 4 bases, and 29 bases lay between the germline ends. The CDR3 is made up of 18 amino acids. Here the CDR3 reads CSVTPSLGVQGVADTQYF. In DNA, the CDR3 is TGCAGCGTCACTCCCTCCCTGGGCGTACAGGGTGTCGCAGATACGCAGTATTTT.